This TCR beta chain was identified in a study of blood T cell repertoires in COVID-19 (TCRdb year 2020). Background for the entire study: Samples covering the acute and convalescent phases of COVID-19 were provided by collaborators in the United States, Italy and Spain. The prospective study material was composed of cDNA or gDNA derived from T cells, B-cell-depleted T cells, or PBMCs. Subjects who had been exposed to COVID-19, were actively infected with it, or had recovered from it provided the deeply sampled blood TCRbeta repertoires that made up the dataset. The repertoires were made available in a free public database intended to serve as a resource for research on the immune response to SARS-CoV-2. The samples were drawn from two sources: the first 160 participants of the ongoing ImmuneRACE study, and 950 to 1,500 subjects contributed by 6 global collaborators. The sample metadata nearly always contained a de-identified subject ID, COVID-19 status, age in years and sex. HLA class I and class II types, where available, came from metadata supplied by the sample provider rather than from assay-based typing.

With regard to this clone: Its cognate antigen has yet to be identified. Base qualities are missing; no much larger clone stands one base away.

Participants in the prospective study were enrolled through a virtual design, were aged about 18 to 90 years, and lived in 24 United States geographic areas. In the prospective study, cohorts were assigned on the basis of participant-reported clinical history obtained from a screening survey and a study questionnaire. Each participant in the prospective study had whole blood, serum and a nasopharyngeal or oropharyngeal swab collected by mobile phlebotomists. Additional blood draws and questionnaires over an approximately 2-month period could optionally be provided by prospective study participants. Before DNA extraction, blood samples from the prospective study were shipped at room temperature or frozen. Study-wide conclusions, independent of this receptor: How much clinical and demographic metadata was included differed by source and by participant, and the metadata was provided uncurated.

Here V drops 4 bases and J drops 5 bases, and the junction holds 4 bases not matched to any gene. The CDR3, cysteine through phenylalanine, is 15 amino acids long. The CDR3 DNA has 45 bases and is translated from base 1. The germline V gene supplies CDR1 SGHTA and CDR2 FQGTGA. The immunoSEQ Assay, a bias-controlled multiplex PCR, was used to amplify TCRbeta CDR3 regions from genomic DNA. The paper's data handling went like this. Within the assay, amplification of reference gene primers was used to estimate how many nucleated cells each sample contained. To quantify the absolute abundance of each unique TCRbeta CDR3 rearrangement, sequence reads were collapsed and filtered. For each sample, productive Simpson clonality was calculated as the square root of Simpson's diversity index across productive rearrangements. The table comes from immuneACCESS by way of TCRdb, which keeps in-frame sequences with V and J called. Part of the clones is missing from these tables; in studies checked, under half for an unresolved V gene and the rest for unknown reasons. Clonal size and the V and J genes are those of that table, whereas D and trimming came from the DNA. The sample table records 150,000 or so clones; 80% to 90% of these occur just once. About 3.6% of the sample comes from the top ten.

The clonotype comes from a woman aged 50 to 65 in a cohort exposed to, infected with or recovered from COVID-19 (not recorded which). The sequence links TRBV7-3 to TRBJ1-6; 8 bases in between match TRBD1. The sequenced material came from PBMCs or T cells enriched from blood (not recorded which). The CDR3 region has the sequence CASSSSTGDNSPLHF. DNA sequence: TGTGCCAGCAGCTCTTCGACAGGGGATAATTCACCCCTCCACTTT.